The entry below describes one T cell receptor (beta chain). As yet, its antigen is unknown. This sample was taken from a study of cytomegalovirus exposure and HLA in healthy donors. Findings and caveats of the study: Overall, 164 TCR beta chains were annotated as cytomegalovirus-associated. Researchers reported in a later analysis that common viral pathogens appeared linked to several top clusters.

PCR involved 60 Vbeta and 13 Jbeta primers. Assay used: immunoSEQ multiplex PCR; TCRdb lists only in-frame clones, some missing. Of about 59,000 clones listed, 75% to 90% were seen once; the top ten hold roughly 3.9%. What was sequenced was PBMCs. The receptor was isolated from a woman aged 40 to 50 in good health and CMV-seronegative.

The CDR3 here is CASSSENNQPQHF. CDR3 DNA sequence: TGTGCCAGCAGCTCCGAGAACAATCAGCCCCAGCATTTT. The chain uses TRBV7-9 and TRBJ1-5; D uncertain. V was clipped by 4 bases and J by 3 bases, with 7 bases between them. From germline, CDR1 is SEHNR and CDR2 FQNEAQ (reference sequence). The CDR3 covers 13 residues.